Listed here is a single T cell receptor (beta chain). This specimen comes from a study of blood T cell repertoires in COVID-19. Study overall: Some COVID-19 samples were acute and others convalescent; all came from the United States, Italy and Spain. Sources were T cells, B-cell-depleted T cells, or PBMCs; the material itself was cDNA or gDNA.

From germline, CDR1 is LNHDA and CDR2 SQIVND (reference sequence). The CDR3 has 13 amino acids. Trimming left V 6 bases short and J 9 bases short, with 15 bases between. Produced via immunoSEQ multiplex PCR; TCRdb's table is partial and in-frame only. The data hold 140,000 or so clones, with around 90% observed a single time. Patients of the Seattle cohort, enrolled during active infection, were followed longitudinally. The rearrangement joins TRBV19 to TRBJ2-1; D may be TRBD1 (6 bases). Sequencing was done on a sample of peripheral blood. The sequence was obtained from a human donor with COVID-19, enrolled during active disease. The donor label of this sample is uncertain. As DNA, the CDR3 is TGTGCCAGTAGGGAACAGGGTTGGGGTGAGCAGTTCTTC. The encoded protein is CASREQGWGEQFF.